Following are 6 T cell receptor beta chains from one sample sequenced in a study of a mutant IDH1 vaccine in newly diagnosed glioma. For these TCRs, the target antigens are not known. The time point here: week 35, safety follow-up. The investigators gave 300 ug of mutant IDH1 20-mer peptide in each vaccine dose, together with topical imiquimod. Sequenced by immunoSEQ multiplex PCR; TCRdb stores in-frame clones only, minus some. The sample shows roughly 50,000 clones, less than 90% of them seen only once. Specimen: PBMCs, collected from a glioma patient whose treatment included an IDH1 peptide vaccine. The origin of the receptors is a woman aged 18-29 years with glioma.

V gene TRBV5-1 combines with J gene TRBJ2-1; 11 bases align to TRBD2. Trimming cost V 3 bases and J 4 bases; bases outside gene matches: 3. CDR1 and CDR2 from the germline V gene are SGHRS and YFSETQ. The CDR3 runs to 15 residues. The CDR3 nucleotides read TGCGCCAGCAGCTCCGTAGCGGGGGGGTACAATGAGCAGTTCTTC. Translating it yields CASSSVAGGYNEQFF.

J is TRBJ2-1 and V is TRBV7-8; 7 bases line up with TRBD2. Germline CDR1 reads SGHVS; CDR2 reads FQNEAQ. Unmatched junction bases numbered 14, after V lost 8 bases and J lost 7 bases. This CDR3 comprises 15 residues. The CDR3 protein is CASGIKAGNINEQFF. The CDR3, as DNA: TGTGCCAGCGGTATAAAAGCGGGGAACATTAATGAGCAGTTCTTC.

The chain uses TRBV2 and TRBJ2-2; D possibly corresponds to TRBD1 (5 bases). In germline, CDR1 is SNHLY, CDR2 FYNNEI. V lost 3 bases and J lost 0, with 8 bases in between. The CDR3 totals 15 residues. The chain's CDR3 is CASSDGAANTGELFF. In nucleotides, the CDR3 is TGTGCCAGCAGTGATGGGGCAGCGAACACCGGGGAGCTGTTTTTT.

The CDR3 DNA reads TGTGCCAGCAGCTTGGGGACAGGGGTTGCCCCGCCCTCCTACGAGCAGTACTTC. It translates to CASSLGTGVAPPSYEQYF. This chain joins TRBV11-2 and TRBJ2-7; 10 bases are a match to TRBD1. Germline values: CDR1 SGHAT, CDR2 FQNNGV. The CDR3 extends over 18 amino acids. The trim removed 3 bases at V and 0 bases at J, leaving 11 bases unmatched. Drawing the rest from reference TRBV11-2 and TRBJ2-7, the complete variable domain is EAGVAQSPRYKIIEKRQSVAFWCNPISGHATLYWYQQILGQGPKLLIQFQNNGVVDDSQLPKDRFSAERLKGVDSTLKIQPAKLEDSAVYLCASSLGTGVAPPSYEQYFGPGTRLTVT.

This sequence joins TRBV6-5 and TRBJ2-1; D gene unclear. The ends were cut back, 5 bases at V and 2 bases at J, with 10 bases in the middle. CDR1 is MNHEY and CDR2 is SVGAGI in the germline V gene. The CDR3 runs to 14 residues. CDR3 residues: CASSPSTPYNEQFF. The CDR3 DNA sequence: TGTGCCAGCAGTCCCTCGACGCCCTACAATGAGCAGTTCTTC.

This chain uses TRBV19 with TRBJ2-2; the D gene is possibly TRBD2 (5 bases). This CDR3 is 14 amino acids long. Deletions cut 7 bases from V and 8 bases from J, with 17 bases between. The germline V gene encodes CDR1 LNHDA and CDR2 SQIVND (reference sequence). The CDR3 DNA is TGTGCCAGTAAAGAGGTGACCACTAGGGGGGAGCTGTTTTTT. It specifies CASKEVTTRGELFF.